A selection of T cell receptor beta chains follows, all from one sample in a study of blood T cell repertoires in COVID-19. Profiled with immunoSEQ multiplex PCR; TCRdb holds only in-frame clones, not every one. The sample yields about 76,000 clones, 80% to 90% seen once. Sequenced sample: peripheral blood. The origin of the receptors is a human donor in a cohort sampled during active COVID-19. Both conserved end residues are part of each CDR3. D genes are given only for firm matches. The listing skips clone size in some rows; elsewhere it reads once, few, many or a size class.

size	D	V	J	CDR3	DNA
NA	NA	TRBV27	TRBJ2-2	CASSSAGNLAGELFF	TGTGCCAGCAGTTCCGCAGGAAATTTGGCCGGGGAGCTGTTTTTT
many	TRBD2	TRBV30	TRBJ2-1	CAWSSGGTSPFF	TGTGCCTGGAGTTCGGGCGGGACTAGTCCGTTCTTC
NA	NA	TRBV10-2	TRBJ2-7	CASRGLAGAALAQYF	TGCGCCAGCAGAGGACTTGCAGGAGCGGCGTTGGCGCAGTACTTC
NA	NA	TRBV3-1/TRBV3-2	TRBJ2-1	CASSQEVYRGSMARFF	TGTGCCAGCAGCCAAGAGGTTTATCGTGGCTCGATGGCCCGGTTCTTC
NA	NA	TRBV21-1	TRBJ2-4	CASSKDWRRGRRNIQYF	TGTGCCAGCAGCAAAGATTGGAGGAGGGGGCGTCGGAACATTCAGTACTTC
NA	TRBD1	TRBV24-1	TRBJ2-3	CATSDFGGQGGADTQYF	TGTGCCACCAGTGATTTTGGGGGACAGGGGGGAGCAGATACGCAGTATTTT
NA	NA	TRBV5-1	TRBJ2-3	CASTPGLWGDTQYF	TGCGCCAGCACCCCGGGACTTTGGGGAGATACGCAGTATTTT
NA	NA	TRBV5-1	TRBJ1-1	CASSFRVNTEAFF	TGCGCCAGCAGCTTCAGGGTGAACACTGAAGCTTTCTTT
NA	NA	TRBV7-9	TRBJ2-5	CASSSLYRSIKETQYF	TGTGCCAGCAGCTCCCTGTACAGGTCGATTAAAGAGACCCAGTACTTC
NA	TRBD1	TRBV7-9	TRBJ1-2	CASSPSPGQDFGYTF	TGTGCCAGCAGCCCAAGTCCGGGACAGGATTTTGGCTACACCTTC